This TCR beta chain was found in a study of shared clonotypes between healthy human individuals. All participating donors were Caucasian adults from Nashville, Tennessee. Study-wide results and caveats: It was expected that sequencing depth would affect clonotype sharing among donors.

Template amounts of approximately 310 ng DNA, 25,000 to 30,000 T cell genomes, were employed in unsorted PBMC replicate PCRs. Only in-frame clones appear in the TCRdb table, and some are missing; sequencing was by immunoSEQ multiplex PCR. The sample lists about 490,000 clones; about 79% were seen once. This clone was observed a few times. The antigen remains unidentified. Germline assignment: CDR1 MRHNA and CDR2 SNTAGT. The CDR3 loop spans 14 amino acids. Germline trimming cut 4 bases from V and 4 bases from J; bases unmatched to any gene: 4. This clonotype was sampled from a woman aged 40 to 49 in good health. Some clones in this sample may be carry-over from other donors' samples. This chain links TRBV6-4 with TRBJ1-1; 9 nucleotides line up with TRBD1. The sample taken for sequencing was PBMCs. The CDR3 DNA reads TGTGCCAGCAGTGCTGGGACAGGGAGCACTGAAGCTTTCTTT. It specifies CASSAGTGSTEAFF.